The clone carrying this T cell receptor (beta chain) occurred a few times. Its antigen is as yet unknown. These data come from a study of CD8 T cells in ankylosing spondylitis. Study-wide results and caveats: Blood from ankylosing spondylitis patients appeared to carry a characteristic roughly 8-variant TCR beta motif. Earlier literature documents some of the motif variants in reactive arthritis synovial fluid and blood. Reported data indicate significant enrichment of disease-linked clones within matched ankylosing spondylitis synovial fluid. The authors found the disease-linked clones to be CD8+ and relatively rare in peripheral blood.

This CDR3 comprises 15 residues. Trimming pared 6 bases from V and 0 bases from J, leaving 12 bases between. From germline, CDR1 is MNHEY and CDR2 SMNVEV (reference sequence). Making the TCR beta libraries involved quantitative 5'-RACE with molecular barcodes. TCRdb fed the 5' RACE reads into MiXCR, producing one record per CDR3 protein. This repertoire shows a few hundred thousand distinct CDR3 sequences, about 18% found once; its top ten account for more than 40%. Source material: blood, either unsorted or a sorted T cell fraction (not recorded which). The chain joins TRBV27 to TRBJ1-3; D gene ambiguous. This TCR was recovered from a male donor with ankylosing spondylitis. In nucleotides, the CDR3 is TGTGCCAGCAGCGTGGATGGGAACTCTGGAAACACCATATATTTT. It codes for CASSVDGNSGNTIYF.